This entry features one T cell receptor beta chain sequence. Its antigen is unknown. No much larger clone exists at a distance of one base, and base qualities are not known. This sample was taken from a study of T-cell memory formation after mild COVID-19 (dated by TCRdb to the early 2020s). Regarding the study in general: Most TCR sequence clusters were specific to one of the two donors. In a couple of donors, T-cell clones that expanded and contracted after mild COVID-19 were followed by sequencing TCRalpha and TCRbeta repertoires longitudinally. The cohort was made up of two young adult volunteers, one female and one male, who were previously healthy.

PBMCs were isolated by Ficoll-Paque density gradient centrifugation. Instrument used: Illumina NovaSeq 6000. TCRalpha and TCRbeta cDNA libraries were constructed by 5'RACE with constant-segment primers, with sample barcodes and unique molecular identifiers being introduced. RNA was extracted from every sample with Trizol reagent. The libraries were amplified in two PCR steps, and the second step added a second sample barcode and Illumina TruSeq adapters. Sequencing of libraries was performed on an Illumina NovaSeq with 2 x 150 bp paired-end reads. In the paper's pipeline: Reads were demultiplexed and collapsed into UMI-guided consensus sequences with migec v1.2.7. Using mixcr v2.1.11, UMI consensuses were aligned to TRA and TRB V and J templates and then assembled into clonotypes. Clonotypes were classified as expanded or contracted when called significant by both edgeR and NoisET, with noise models trained on biological replicates. edgeR calls used a false discovery rate-adjusted p below 0.01 and a log2 fold-change threshold of 1. As an exploratory analysis of dynamics, PCA with hierarchical clustering was applied to max-normalized trajectories of the 1000 most abundant clonotypes. Separately sequenced CD4+ and CD8+ repertoires were used to assign the CD4 or CD8 phenotype of responding clones. Clones were called with MiXCR by TCRdb after fastp trimmed the public reads at Q25, and only in-frame beta chains were retained. Rows are combined by CDR3 protein, so each entry shows the most common genes and DNA. The V and J calls reflect TCRdb's pipeline rather than the authors' work. Present in this sample are roughly 480,000 distinct CDR3 sequences, around 25% of which were seen just once. The ten largest clones capture under 15% of the sample.

The CDR3 goes from the cysteine to the phenylalanine over 16 residues. The entry retains the CDR3 DNA only, 48 bases that are in frame from base 1. The V end loses 0 bases and the J end loses 6 bases, and a stretch of 18 bases separates them. Sequences SGHRS (CDR1) and YFSETQ (CDR2) are obtained from the germline V gene. On the study overall, not on this receptor specifically: The second-wave clones that peaked on day 37 were not confirmed to be SARS-CoV-2 specific. Contracting CD4+ clones were located mainly in the CM and EM memory subsets, whereas CD8+ clones were found to be enriched in EMRA. Some responding clones were detected in pre-infection memory, which suggested that pre-existing cross-reactive memory T cells had joined the SARS-CoV-2 response. Balanced CD4/CD8 phenotypes were observed for clones contracting from day 15 to 85, whereas a bias towards CD4+ was observed for a second wave of clones expanding from day 15 to 37. Only two mild cases were covered by the study, and larger cohorts that include severe cases with pre-infection samples were considered necessary.

This TCR was sampled from an adult woman who had mild COVID-19 (a few samples of this study predate the infection). The sample titles of this study are shuffled in the database, so cell type and time point are left out; the donor was told from shared clones. Sample: PBMCs or a T cell subset sorted from them (not recorded which). The sequence is built from TRBV5-1 and TRBJ1-2; the D gene is possibly TRBD1, with 5 bases matching. The nucleotides read TGCGCCAGCAGCTTGGATCGGGCAGGGAAAGGGGATGGCTACACCTTC. It encodes CASSLDRAGKGDGYTF.